A selection of T cell receptor beta chains follows, all from one sample in a study of blood T cell repertoires in COVID-19. Some clones are missing from TCRdb's copy, which holds only in-frame ones; the method was immunoSEQ multiplex PCR. This sample yields about 150,000 clones, of which about 88% are seen a single time; approximately 2% belongs to the top ten. Sequencing was carried out using peripheral blood. All receptors come from a man in his fifties who had recovered from COVID-19. Each CDR3 is given with its conserved first and last residue. D genes are given only for firm matches. Part of the rows lack a size; the others show once, few, many or a class for expanded clones.

J gene	D gene	clone size	V gene	CDR3 DNA	CDR3 protein
TRBJ2-5	TRBD1	-	TRBV7-2	TGTGCCAGCAGCTTAGGGACAGGGGGAGAGACCCAGTACTTC	CASSLGTGGETQYF
TRBJ2-3	TRBD1	-	TRBV7-8	TGTGCCAGCAGCTTAGTACCCACAGGGGGCACAGATACGCAGTATTTT	CASSLVPTGGTDTQYF
TRBJ1-6	-	-	TRBV5-5	TGTGCCAGCAGCTTGGAGGTGACAAATTCACCCCTCCACTTT	CASSLEVTNSPLHF
TRBJ2-1	TRBD2	once	TRBV11-2	TGTGCCAGCAGCTTGATGACCGGGAGGGCCGTAAATGAGCAGTTCTTC	CASSLMTGRAVNEQFF
TRBJ2-3	TRBD2	-	TRBV11-1	TGTGCCAGCAGTAGCGACACGGGAGGGACGACAGATACGCAGTATTTT	CASSSDTGGTTDTQYF
TRBJ1-2	-	once	TRBV5-8	TGTGCCAGCAGCTTGGAAAGAGGACTCTATGGCTACACCTTC	CASSLERGLYGYTF
TRBJ1-1	-	once	TRBV7-3	TGTGCCAGCAGCCGCGGGTCGAACACTGAAGCTTTCTTT	CASSRGSNTEAFF
TRBJ2-2	TRBD1	-	TRBV9	TGTGCCAGCAGCTTGGGGACAGGGATCACCGGGGAGCTGTTTTTT	CASSLGTGITGELFF
TRBJ2-4	-	-	TRBV7-2	TGTGCCAGCAGCTTCGAAGGACTAGCCAAAAACATTCAGTACTTC	CASSFEGLAKNIQYF
TRBJ2-3	-	once	TRBV5-1	TGCGCCAGCAGCCCGTTGGGCGGGGGCGCCACAGATACGCAGTATTTT	CASSPLGGGATDTQYF
TRBJ1-1	-	-	TRBV15	TGTGCCTCACGATCTACAGGGACCACTGAAGCTTTCTTT	CASRSTGTTEAFF
TRBJ1-4	-	-	TRBV10-3	TGTGCCATCAGTGAGTCGAACAGTGAAAAACTGTTTTTT	CAISESNSEKLFF
TRBJ2-7	TRBD2	-	TRBV7-3	TGTGCCAGCAGCAAAGGACTAGCGGGAGGGTATAGGCTCCACGAGCAGTACTTC	CASSKGLAGGYRLHEQYF
TRBJ1-5	-	-	TRBV18	TGTGCCAGCTCATCGGGACATTATAGCAATCAGCCCCAGCATTTT	CASSSGHYSNQPQHF
TRBJ1-5	TRBD1	-	TRBV2	TGTGCCAGCAGAACAGGGGAAGGGGGCAATCAGCCCCAGCATTTT	CASRTGEGGNQPQHF
TRBJ2-1	TRBD2	-	TRBV7-2	TGTGCCAGCAGCCCTCCCGGGGCGGGGGGTGCTTGGGATGAGCAGTTCTTC	CASSPPGAGGAWDEQFF
TRBJ2-3	TRBD2	few	TRBV7-9	TGTGCCAGCAGCTTAGCGCTTGGACTAGTCCCAGATACGCAGTATTTT	CASSLALGLVPDTQYF
TRBJ2-1	TRBD2	-	TRBV5-1	TGCGCCAGCAGCTTGGCTAGCGGTAATGAGCAGTTCTTC	CASSLASGNEQFF
TRBJ2-7	-	-	TRBV2	TGTGCCAGCAGCGGCTGGGAGACGGCCTACGAGCAGTACTTC	CASSGWETAYEQYF
TRBJ2-7	TRBD2	-	TRBV15	TGTGCCACCAGCAGTGTTAGCGGGAGAAGGTACGAGCAGTACTTC	CATSSVSGRRYEQYF
TRBJ1-4	TRBD1	-	TRBV7-2	TGTGCCAGCAGCGACAGGGTTAGGGAAAAACTGTTTTTT	CASSDRVREKLFF
TRBJ1-5	TRBD1	-	TRBV2	TGTGCCAGCAGTGCGGGACAGGGGCCCAATCAGCCCCAGCATTTT	CASSAGQGPNQPQHF
TRBJ2-3	-	-	TRBV29-1	TGCAGCGTTGAACCCCGGGTCAGTTCGGATACGCAGTATTTT	CSVEPRVSSDTQYF
TRBJ1-2	-	-	TRBV4-3	TGCGCCAGCAGCCAAGCAGGGGTGGACTATGGCTACACCTTC	CASSQAGVDYGYTF
TRBJ1-3	-	-	TRBV11-2	TGTGCCAGCAGCCCACACCGCCAGCTAGTTGGAAACACCATATATTTT	CASSPHRQLVGNTIYF
TRBJ2-3	-	-	TRBV15	TGTGCCACCAGCTCGGGAGCCCCGGGAGATACGCAGTATTTT	CATSSGAPGDTQYF
TRBJ2-2	-	-	TRBV19	TGTGCCAGTACCCTGGACAGAAACACCGGGGAGCTGTTTTTT	CASTLDRNTGELFF
TRBJ2-7	TRBD2	-	TRBV6-2/TRBV6-3	TGTGCCAGCAGTTACCCGACTAGCGGGACTTCCTACGAGCAGTACTTC	CASSYPTSGTSYEQYF
TRBJ1-4	-	few	TRBV6-2/TRBV6-3	TGTGCCAGCAGTTACGTTCGGGGAGCGGCTAATGAAAAACTGTTTTTT	CASSYVRGAANEKLFF
TRBJ2-5	TRBD2	-	TRBV29-1	TGCAGCGTTGGACTAGCTTCGGAGACCCAGTACTTC	CSVGLASETQYF
TRBJ1-2	TRBD1	-	TRBV6-4	TGTGCCAGCCGACAGGGGGCGGGCTATGGCTACACCTTC	CASRQGAGYGYTF
TRBJ1-5	-	-	TRBV6-1	TGTGCCAGCAGTGAAGTCGCGGCAGGGTCAAGCAATCAGCCCCAGCATTTT	CASSEVAAGSSNQPQHF
TRBJ1-1	-	-	TRBV25-1	TGTGCCAGCAGTGGACCGCGGGGCACTGAAGCTTTCTTT	CASSGPRGTEAFF
TRBJ1-6	TRBD1	-	TRBV9	TGTGCCAGCACAAAGGGGGCTGATTCACCCCTCCACTTT	CASTKGADSPLHF